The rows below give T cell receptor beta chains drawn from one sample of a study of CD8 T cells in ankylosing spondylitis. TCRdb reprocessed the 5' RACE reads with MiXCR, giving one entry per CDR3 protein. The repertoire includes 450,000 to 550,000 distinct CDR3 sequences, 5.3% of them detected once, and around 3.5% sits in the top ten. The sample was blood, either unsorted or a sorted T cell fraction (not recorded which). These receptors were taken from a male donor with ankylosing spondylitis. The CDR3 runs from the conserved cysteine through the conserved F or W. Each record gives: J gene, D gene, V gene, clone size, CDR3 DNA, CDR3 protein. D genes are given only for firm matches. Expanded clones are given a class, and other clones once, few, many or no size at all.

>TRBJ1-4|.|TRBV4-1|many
TGCGCCAGCAGCCAAGCTTCTACACAGGAAAAAATGAACAAACTGTTTTTT
CASSQASTQEKMNKLFF
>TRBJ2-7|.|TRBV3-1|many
TGTGCCAGCAGCCACGACCCCCTTGCCTACGAGCAGTACTTC
CASSHDPLAYEQYF
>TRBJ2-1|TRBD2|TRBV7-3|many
TGTGCCAGCAGCGTAACGGCTAGCGGGTCAAACTCCTACAATGAGCAGTTCTTC
CASSVTASGSNSYNEQFF
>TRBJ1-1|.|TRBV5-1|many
TGCGCCAGCAGCTTGACCGAATACACTGAAGCTTTCTTT
CASSLTEYTEAFF
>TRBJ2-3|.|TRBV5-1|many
TGCGCCAGCAGCATACAGAGGGTGGCAGATACGCAGTATTTT
CASSIQRVADTQYF
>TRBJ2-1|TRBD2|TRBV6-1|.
TGTGCCAGCAGGTCTAGCGGGAGAGTAAATGAGCAGTTCTTC
CASRSSGRVNEQFF
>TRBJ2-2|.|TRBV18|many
TGTGCCAGCTCACCAATTGTTGGATGGACCGGGGAGCTGTTTTTT
CASSPIVGWTGELFF
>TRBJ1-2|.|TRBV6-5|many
TGTGCCAGCAGTTACTCAGGGGTTGATGGCTACACCTTC
CASSYSGVDGYTF
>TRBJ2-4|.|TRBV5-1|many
TGCGCCAGCAGCTTGGCGGGGTCGACTGTAGCCAAAAACATTCAGTACTTC
CASSLAGSTVAKNIQYF
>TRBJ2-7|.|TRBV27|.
TGTGCCAGCAGTCCCTTCCCCAGGGACGTCTACGAGCAGTACTTC
CASSPFPRDVYEQYF
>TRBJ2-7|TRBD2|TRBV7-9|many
TGTGCCAGCAGCTTAGTAATAGCGGGAGTCCACGAGCAGTACTTC
CASSLVIAGVHEQYF